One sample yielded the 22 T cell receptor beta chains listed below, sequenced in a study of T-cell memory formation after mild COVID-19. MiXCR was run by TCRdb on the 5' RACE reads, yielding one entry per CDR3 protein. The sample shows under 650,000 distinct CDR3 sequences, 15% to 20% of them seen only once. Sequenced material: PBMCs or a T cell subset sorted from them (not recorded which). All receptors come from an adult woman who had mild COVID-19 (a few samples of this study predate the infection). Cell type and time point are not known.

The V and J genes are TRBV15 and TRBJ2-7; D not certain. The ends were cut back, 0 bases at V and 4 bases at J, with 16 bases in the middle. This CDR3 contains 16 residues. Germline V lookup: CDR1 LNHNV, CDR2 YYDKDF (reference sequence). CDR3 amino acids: CATSRDLSSSLYEQYF. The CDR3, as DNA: TGTGCCACCAGCAGAGATCTCTCCAGTAGTTTATACGAGCAGTACTTC.

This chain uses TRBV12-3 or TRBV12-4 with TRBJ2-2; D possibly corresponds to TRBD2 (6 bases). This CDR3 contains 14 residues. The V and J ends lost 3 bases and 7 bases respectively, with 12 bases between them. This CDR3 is CASSFGTSVGELFF. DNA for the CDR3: TGTGCCAGCAGTTTCGGGACTTCGGTCGGGGAGCTGTTTTTT.

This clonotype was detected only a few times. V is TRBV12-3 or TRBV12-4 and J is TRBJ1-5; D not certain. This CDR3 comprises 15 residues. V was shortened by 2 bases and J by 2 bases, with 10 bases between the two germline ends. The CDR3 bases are TGTGCCAGCAGTTTATCCCAAAGGGGCAATCAGCCCCAGCATTTT. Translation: CASSLSQRGNQPQHF.

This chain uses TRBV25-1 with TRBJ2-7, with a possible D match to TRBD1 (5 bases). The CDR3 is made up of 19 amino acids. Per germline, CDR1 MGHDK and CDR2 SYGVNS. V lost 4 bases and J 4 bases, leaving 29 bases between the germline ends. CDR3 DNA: TGTGCCAGCAGTGCCACGCAGGGATCCCCCTCTCCCCCAGGGTACGAGCAGTACTTC. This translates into CASSATQGSPSPPGYEQYF.

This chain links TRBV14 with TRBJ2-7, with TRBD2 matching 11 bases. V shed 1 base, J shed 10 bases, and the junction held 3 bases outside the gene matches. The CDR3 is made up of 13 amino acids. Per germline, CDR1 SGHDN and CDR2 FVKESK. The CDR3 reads CASSQGSGRAQYF. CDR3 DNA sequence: TGTGCCAGCAGCCAAGGTAGCGGGAGGGCCCAGTACTTC. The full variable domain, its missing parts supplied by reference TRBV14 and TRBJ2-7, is EAGVTQFPSHSVIEKGQTVTLRCDPISGHDNLYWYRRVMGKEIKFLLHFVKESKQDESGMPNNRFLAERTGGTYSTLKVQPAELEDSGVYFCASSQGSGRAQYFGPGTRLTVT.

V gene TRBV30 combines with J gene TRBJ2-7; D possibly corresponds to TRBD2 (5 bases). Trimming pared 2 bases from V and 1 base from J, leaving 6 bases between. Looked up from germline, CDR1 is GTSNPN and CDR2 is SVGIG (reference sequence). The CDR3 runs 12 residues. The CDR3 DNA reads TGTGCCTGGAGTCGGGAATCCTACGAGCAGTACTTC. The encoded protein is CAWSRESYEQYF.

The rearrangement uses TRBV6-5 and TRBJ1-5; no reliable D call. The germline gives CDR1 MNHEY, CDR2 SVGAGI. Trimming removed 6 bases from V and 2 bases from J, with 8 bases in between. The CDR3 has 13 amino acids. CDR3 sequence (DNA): TGTGCCAGCAGGGCAGCGGGCAATCAGCCCCAGCATTTT. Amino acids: CASRAAGNQPQHF.

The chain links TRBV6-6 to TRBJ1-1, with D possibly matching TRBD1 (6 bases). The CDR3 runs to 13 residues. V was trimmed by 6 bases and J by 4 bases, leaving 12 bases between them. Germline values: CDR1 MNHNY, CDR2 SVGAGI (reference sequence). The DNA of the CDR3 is TGTGCCAGCAGACCTACAGGGACCACTGAAGCTTTCTTT. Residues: CASRPTGTTEAFF.

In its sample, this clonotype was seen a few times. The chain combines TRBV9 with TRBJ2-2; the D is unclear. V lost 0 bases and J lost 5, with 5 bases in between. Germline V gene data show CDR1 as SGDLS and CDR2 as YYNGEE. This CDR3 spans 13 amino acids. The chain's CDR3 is CASSVDRTGELFF. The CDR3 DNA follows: TGTGCCAGCAGCGTAGATCGGACCGGGGAGCTGTTTTTT.

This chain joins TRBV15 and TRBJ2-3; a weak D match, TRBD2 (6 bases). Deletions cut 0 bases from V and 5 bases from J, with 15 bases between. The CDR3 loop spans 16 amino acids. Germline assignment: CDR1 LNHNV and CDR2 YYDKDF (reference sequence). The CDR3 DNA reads TGTGCCACCAGCAGAGATCAAGCGGGCCGGGGAGATACGCAGTATTTT. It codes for CATSRDQAGRGDTQYF.

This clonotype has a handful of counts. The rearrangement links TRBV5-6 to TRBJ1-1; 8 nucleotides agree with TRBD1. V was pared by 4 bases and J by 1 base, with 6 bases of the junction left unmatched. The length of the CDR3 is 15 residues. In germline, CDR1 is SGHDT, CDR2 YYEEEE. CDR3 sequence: CASSTITGGNTEAFF. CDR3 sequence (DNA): TGTGCCAGCAGCACAATCACAGGGGGGAACACTGAAGCTTTCTTT.

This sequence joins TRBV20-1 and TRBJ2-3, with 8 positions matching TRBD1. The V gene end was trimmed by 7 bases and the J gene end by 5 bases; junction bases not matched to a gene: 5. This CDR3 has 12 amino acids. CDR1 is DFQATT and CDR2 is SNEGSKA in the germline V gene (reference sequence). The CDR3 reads CSGQGIGDTQYF. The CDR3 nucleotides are TGCAGTGGACAGGGGATTGGAGATACGCAGTATTTT.

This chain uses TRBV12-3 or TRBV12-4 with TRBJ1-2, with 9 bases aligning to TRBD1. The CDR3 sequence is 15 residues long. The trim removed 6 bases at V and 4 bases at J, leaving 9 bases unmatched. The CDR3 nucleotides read TGTGCCAGCAGGGACAGAGGACAGGGGAGCTATGGCTACACCTTC. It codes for CASRDRGQGSYGYTF.

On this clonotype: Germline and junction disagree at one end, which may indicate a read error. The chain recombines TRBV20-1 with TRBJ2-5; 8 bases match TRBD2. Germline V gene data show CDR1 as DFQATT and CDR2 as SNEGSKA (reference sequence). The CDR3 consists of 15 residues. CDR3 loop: CSARGALAEQETQYF. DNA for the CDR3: TGCAGTGCGAGAGGGGCACTAGCGGAACAAGAGACCCAGTACTTC.

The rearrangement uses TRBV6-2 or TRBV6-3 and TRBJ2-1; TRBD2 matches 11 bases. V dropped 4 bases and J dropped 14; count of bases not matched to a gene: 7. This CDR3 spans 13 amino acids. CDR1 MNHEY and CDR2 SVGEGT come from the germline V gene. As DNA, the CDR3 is TGTGCCAGCAGTTCGTCCAGACTAGCGGGAAAGTTCTTC. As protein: CASSSSRLAGKFF.

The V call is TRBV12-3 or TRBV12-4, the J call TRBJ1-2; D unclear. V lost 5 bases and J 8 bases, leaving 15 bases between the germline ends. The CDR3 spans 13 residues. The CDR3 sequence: CASSLQWARGYTF. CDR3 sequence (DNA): TGTGCCAGCAGTCTACAGTGGGCGAGGGGCTACACCTTC.

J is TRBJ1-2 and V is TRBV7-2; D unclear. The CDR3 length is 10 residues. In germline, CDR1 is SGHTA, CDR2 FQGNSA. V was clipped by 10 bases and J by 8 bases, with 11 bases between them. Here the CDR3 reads CATQEGGYTF. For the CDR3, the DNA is TGTGCCACTCAAGAGGGAGGCTACACCTTC.

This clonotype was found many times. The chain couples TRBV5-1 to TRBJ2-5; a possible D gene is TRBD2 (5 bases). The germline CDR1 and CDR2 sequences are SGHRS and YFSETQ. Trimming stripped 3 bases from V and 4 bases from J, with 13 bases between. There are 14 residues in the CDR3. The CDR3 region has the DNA TGCGCCAGCAGCTCGAACAGCGGACGAGAGACCCAGTACTTC. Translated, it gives CASSSNSGRETQYF.

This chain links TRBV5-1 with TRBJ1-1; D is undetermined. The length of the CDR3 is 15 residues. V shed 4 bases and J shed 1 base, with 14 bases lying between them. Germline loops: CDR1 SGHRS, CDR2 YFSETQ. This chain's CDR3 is CASSKVSDGNTEAFF. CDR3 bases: TGCGCCAGCAGCAAGGTTTCGGACGGGAACACTGAAGCTTTCTTT.

The CDR3 protein is CASSFAGIRETQYF. Here the CDR3 DNA reads TGCGCCAGCAGCTTCGCCGGCATTAGGGAGACCCAGTACTTC. J is TRBJ2-5 and V is TRBV5-1, with no clear D. The germline V gene encodes CDR1 SGHRS and CDR2 YFSETQ. With 2 bases removed from V and 5 bases from J, the gap between germline ends came to 13 bases. This CDR3 has 14 amino acids. The complete variable domain, with remaining parts taken from reference TRBV5-1 and TRBJ2-5, reads KAGVTQTPRYLIKTRGQQVTLSCSPISGHRSVSWYQQTPGQGLQFLFEYFSETQRNKGNFPGRFSGRQFSNSRSEMNVSTLELGDSALYLCASSFAGIRETQYFGPGTRLLVL.

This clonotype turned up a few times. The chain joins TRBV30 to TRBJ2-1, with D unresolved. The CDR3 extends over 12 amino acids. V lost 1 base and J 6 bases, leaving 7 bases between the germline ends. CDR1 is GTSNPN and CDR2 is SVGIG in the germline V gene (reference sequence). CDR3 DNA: TGTGCCTGGAGTGAAGTACCCAATGAGCAGTTCTTC. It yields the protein CAWSEVPNEQFF.

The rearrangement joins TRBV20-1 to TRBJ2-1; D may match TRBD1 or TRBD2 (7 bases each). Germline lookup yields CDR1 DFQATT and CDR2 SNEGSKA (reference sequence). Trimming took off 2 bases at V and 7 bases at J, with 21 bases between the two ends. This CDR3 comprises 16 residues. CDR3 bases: TGCAGTGCTAGACCGAGGGGGCGGGAGTATCGGAATGAGCAGTTCTTC. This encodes CSARPRGREYRNEQFF.